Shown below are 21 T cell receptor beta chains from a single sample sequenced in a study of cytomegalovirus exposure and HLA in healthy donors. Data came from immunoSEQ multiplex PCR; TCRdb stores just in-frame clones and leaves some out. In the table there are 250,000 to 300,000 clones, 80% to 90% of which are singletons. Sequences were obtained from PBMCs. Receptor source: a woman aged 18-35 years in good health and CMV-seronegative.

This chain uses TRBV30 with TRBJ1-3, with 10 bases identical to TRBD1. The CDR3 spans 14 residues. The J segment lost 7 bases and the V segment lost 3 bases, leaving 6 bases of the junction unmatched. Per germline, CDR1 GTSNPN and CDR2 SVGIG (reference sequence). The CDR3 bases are TGTGCCTGGAGCCGCGGACAGGGGGTCAACACCATATATTTT. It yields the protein CAWSRGQGVNTIYF. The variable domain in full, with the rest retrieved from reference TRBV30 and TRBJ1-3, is SQTIHQWPATLVQPVGSPLSLECTVEGTSNPNLYWYRQAAGRGLQLLFYSVGIGQISSEVPQNLSASRPQDRQFILSSKKLLLSDSGFYLCAWSRGQGVNTIYFGEGSWLTVV.

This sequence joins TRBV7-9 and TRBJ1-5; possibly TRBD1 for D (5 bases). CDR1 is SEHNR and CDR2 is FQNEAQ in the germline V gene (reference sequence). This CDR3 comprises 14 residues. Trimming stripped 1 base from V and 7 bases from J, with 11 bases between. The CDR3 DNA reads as TGTGCCAGCAGCTTAGGGGGGGTCCGGCAGCCCCAGCATTTT. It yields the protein CASSLGGVRQPQHF.

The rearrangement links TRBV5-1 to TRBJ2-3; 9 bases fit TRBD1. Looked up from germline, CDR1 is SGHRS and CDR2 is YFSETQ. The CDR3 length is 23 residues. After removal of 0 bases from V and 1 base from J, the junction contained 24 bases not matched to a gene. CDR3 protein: CASSLASPFYRGLILRGTDTQYF. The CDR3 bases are TGCGCCAGCAGCTTGGCCTCCCCATTTTACAGGGGGCTAATCCTCAGGGGCACAGATACGCAGTATTTT.

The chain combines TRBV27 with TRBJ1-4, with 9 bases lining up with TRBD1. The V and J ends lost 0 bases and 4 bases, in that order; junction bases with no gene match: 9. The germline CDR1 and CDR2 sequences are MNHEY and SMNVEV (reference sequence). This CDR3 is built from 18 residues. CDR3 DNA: TGTGCCAGCAGTTTATCAGGGGACAGGGTGGTGGGTAATGAAAAACTGTTTTTT. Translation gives CASSLSGDRVVGNEKLFF.

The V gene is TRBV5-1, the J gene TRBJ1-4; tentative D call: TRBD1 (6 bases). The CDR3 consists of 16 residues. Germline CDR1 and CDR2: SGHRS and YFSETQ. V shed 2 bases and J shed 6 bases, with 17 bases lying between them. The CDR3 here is CASSLGQLNHHEKLFF. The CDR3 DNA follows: TGCGCCAGCAGCTTAGGACAGCTAAACCACCATGAAAAACTGTTTTTT.

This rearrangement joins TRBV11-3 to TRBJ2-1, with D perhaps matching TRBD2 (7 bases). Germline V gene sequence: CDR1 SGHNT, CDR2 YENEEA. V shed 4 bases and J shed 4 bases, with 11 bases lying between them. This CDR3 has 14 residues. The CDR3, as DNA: TGTGCCAGCAGCTCCGGGGGGACATACAATGAGCAGTTCTTC. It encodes CASSSGGTYNEQFF.

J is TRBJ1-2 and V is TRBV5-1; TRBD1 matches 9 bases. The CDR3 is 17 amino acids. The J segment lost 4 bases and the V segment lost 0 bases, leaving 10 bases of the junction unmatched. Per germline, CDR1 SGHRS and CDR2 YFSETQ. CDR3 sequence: CASSLGRTGDRPYGYTF. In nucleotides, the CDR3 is TGCGCCAGCAGCTTGGGACGGACAGGGGACCGACCCTATGGCTACACCTTC.

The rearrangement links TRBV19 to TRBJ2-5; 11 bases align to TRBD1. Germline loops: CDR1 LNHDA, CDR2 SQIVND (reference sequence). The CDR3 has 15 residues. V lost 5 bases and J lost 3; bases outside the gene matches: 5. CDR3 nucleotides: TGTGCCAGTAGTGTTTGGACAGGGGGCGAAGAGACCCAGTACTTC. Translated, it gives CASSVWTGGEETQYF. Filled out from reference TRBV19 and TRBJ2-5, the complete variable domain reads DGGITQSPKYLFRKEGQNVTLSCEQNLNHDAMYWYRQDPGQGLRLIYYSQIVNDFQKGDIAEGYSVSREKKESFPLTVTSAQKNPTAFYLCASSVWTGGEETQYFGPGTRLLVL.

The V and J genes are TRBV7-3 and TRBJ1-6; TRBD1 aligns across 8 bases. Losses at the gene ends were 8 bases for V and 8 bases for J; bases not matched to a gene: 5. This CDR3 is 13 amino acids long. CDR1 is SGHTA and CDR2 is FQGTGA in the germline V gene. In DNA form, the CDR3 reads TGTGCCAGCTCCCCGGACAGGGATTCACCCCTCCACTTT. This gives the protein CASSPDRDSPLHF.

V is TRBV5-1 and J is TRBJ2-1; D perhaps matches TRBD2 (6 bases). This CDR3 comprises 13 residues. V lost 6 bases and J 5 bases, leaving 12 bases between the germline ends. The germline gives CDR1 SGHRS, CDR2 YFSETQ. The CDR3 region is CASTPAGNNEQFF. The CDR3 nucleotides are TGCGCCAGCACCCCGGCGGGGAACAATGAGCAGTTCTTC.

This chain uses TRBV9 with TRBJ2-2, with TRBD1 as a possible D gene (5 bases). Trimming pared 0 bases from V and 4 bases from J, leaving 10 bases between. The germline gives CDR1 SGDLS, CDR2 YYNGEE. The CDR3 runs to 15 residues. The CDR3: CASSVGWGVTGELFF. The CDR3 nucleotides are TGTGCCAGCAGCGTAGGATGGGGCGTCACCGGGGAGCTGTTTTTT.

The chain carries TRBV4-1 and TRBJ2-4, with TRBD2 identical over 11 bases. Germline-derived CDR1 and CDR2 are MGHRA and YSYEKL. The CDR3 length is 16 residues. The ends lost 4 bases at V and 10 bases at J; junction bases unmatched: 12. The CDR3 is CASSPGTSGGGGIQYF. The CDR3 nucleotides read TGCGCCAGCAGCCCAGGGACTAGCGGAGGCGGGGGGATTCAGTACTTC.

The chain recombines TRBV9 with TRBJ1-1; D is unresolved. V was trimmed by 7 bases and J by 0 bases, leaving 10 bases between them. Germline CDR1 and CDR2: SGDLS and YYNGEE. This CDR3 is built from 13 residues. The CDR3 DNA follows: TGTGCCAGCTCTATCCAGGTGAACACTGAAGCTTTCTTT. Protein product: CASSIQVNTEAFF.

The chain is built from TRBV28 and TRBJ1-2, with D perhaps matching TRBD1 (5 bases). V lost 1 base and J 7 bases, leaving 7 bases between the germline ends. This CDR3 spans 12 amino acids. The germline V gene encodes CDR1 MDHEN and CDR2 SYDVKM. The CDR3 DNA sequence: TGTGCCAGCAGTTTATCAGGGTCTGGCTACACCTTC. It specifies CASSLSGSGYTF.

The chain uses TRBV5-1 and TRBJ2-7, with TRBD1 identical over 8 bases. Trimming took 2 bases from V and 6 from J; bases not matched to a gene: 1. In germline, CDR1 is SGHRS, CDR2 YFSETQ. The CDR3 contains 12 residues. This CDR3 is CASSFDRGEQYF. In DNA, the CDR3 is TGCGCCAGCAGCTTCGACAGGGGCGAGCAGTACTTC.

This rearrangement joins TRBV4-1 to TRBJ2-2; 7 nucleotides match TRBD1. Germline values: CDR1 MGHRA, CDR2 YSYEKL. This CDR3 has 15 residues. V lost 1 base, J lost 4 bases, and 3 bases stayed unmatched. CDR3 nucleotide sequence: TGCGCCAGCAGCCAAGCCGGGACAGCCACCGGGGAGCTGTTTTTT. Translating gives CASSQAGTATGELFF.

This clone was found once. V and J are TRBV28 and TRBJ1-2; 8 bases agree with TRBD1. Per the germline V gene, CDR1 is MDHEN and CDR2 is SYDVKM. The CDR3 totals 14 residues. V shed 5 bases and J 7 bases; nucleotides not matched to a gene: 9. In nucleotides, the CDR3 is TGTGCCAGCAGTGAGACAGGGGACCTCTCTGGCTACACCTTC. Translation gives CASSETGDLSGYTF.

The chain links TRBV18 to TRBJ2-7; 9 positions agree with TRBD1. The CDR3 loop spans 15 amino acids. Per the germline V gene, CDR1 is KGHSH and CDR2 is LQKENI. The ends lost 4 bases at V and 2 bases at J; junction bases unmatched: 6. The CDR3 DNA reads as TGTGCCAGCTCACACGCGGGACAGGGAGCCTACGAGCAGTACTTC. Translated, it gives CASSHAGQGAYEQYF.

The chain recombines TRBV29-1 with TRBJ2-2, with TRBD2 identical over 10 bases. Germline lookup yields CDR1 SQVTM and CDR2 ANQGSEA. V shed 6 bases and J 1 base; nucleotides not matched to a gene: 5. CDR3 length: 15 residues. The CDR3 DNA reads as TGCAGCGTCTTAGGACTAGCGGAGAACACCGGGGAGCTGTTTTTT. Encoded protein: CSVLGLAENTGELFF.

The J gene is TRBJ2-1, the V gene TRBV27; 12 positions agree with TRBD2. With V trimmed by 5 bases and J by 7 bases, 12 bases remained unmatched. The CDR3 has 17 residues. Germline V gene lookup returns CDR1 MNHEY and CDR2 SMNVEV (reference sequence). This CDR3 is CASSPSPSGGALNEQFF. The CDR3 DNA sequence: TGTGCCAGCAGTCCCAGTCCTAGCGGGGGGGCGCTTAATGAGCAGTTCTTC.

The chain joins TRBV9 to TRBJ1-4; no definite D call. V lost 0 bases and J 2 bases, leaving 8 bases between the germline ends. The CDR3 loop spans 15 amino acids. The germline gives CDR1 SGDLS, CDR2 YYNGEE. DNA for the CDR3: TGTGCCAGCAGCGTAGGGAGGCCTACTAATGAAAAACTGTTTTTT. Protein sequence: CASSVGRPTNEKLFF.